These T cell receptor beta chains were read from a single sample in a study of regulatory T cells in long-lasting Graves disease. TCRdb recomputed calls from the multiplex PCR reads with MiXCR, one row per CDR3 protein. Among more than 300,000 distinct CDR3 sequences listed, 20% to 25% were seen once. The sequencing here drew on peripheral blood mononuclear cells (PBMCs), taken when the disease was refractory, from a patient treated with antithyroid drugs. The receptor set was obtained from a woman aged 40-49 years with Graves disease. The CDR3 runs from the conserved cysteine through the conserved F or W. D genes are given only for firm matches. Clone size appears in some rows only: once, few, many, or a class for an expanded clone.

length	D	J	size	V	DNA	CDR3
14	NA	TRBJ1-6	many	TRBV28	TGTGCCAGCAGTTGGTCAGGGAGGATTTCACCCCTCCACTTT	CASSWSGRISPLHF
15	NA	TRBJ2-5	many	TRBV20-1	TGCAGTGCGACAACTCCGGGGCGGCGCGAAGAGACCCAGTACTTC	CSATTPGRREETQYF
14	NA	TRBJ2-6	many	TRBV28	TGTGCCAGCAAAGGGGGTACTGGGGCCAACGTCCTGACTTTC	CASKGGTGANVLTF
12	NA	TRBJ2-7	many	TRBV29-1	TGCAGCGTCCTACAGGGTACCTACGAGCAGTACTTC	CSVLQGTYEQYF
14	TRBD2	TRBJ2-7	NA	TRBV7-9	TGTGCCAGCAGAGGACTAGCGGGAGTCAACGAGCAGTACTTC	CASRGLAGVNEQYF
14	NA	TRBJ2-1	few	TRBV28	TGTGCCAGCAGTGTACCGGGACTCTACAATGAGCAGTTCTTC	CASSVPGLYNEQFF
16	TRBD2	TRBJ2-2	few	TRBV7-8	TGTGCCAGCAGCTTAGTTCCGGGGGGGACGTTCGGGGAGCTGTTTTTT	CASSLVPGGTFGELFF
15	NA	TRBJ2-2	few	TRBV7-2	TGTGCCAGCAGCCTGGTAGCGATGAACACCGGGGAGCTGTTTTTT	CASSLVAMNTGELFF
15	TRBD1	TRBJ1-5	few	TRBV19	TGTGCCAGTAGTATGGACCGGGACAGTAGACAGCCCCAGCATTTT	CASSMDRDSRQPQHF
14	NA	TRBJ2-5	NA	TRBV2	TGTGCCAGCAGTTATGGGCGAGCCGAAGAGACCCAGTACTTC	CASSYGRAEETQYF
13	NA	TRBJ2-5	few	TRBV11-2	TGTGCCAGCAGCCAGGGGATCAGGGAGACCCAGTACTTC	CASSQGIRETQYF
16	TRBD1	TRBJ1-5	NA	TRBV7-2	TGTGCCAGCAGCTTCCGAGACAGGGGTAGCAATCAGCCCCAGCATTTT	CASSFRDRGSNQPQHF
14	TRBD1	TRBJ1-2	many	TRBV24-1	TGTGCCACCAGTGACCTGGGACAGGGTAATGGCTACACCTTC	CATSDLGQGNGYTF
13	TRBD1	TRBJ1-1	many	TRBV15	TGTGCCACCTCTGACAGGGTACGGGCTGAAGCTTTCTTT	CATSDRVRAEAFF
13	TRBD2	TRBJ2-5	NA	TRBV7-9	TGTGCCAGCAGGAAAGCGGGAGTTGAGACCCAGTACTTC	CASRKAGVETQYF
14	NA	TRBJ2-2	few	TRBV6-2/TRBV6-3	TGTGCCAGCAGGAGAGGGTTGAACACCGGGGAGCTGTTTTTT	CASRRGLNTGELFF
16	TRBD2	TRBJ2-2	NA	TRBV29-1	TGCAGCGTTGAAGGGACTAGCGGGAGTCAAACCGGGGAGCTGTTTTTT	CSVEGTSGSQTGELFF
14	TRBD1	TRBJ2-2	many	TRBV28	TGTGCCAGCAGTTCGTCGACAGGGATCAGGGAGCTGTTTTTT	CASSSSTGIRELFF
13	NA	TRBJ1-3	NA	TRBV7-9	TGTGCCAGCAAACTCTTCTCTGGAAACACCATATATTTT	CASKLFSGNTIYF
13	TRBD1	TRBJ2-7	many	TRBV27	TGTGCCAGCAAACAGGGGTGGACCTACGAGCAGTACTTC	CASKQGWTYEQYF
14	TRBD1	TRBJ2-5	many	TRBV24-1	TGTGCCACCAGTGACCCGGACAGGGGAGAGACCCAGTACTTC	CATSDPDRGETQYF
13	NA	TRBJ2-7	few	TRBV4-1	TGCGCCAGCAGCCAACAAATAGAGCACGAGCAGTACTTC	CASSQQIEHEQYF
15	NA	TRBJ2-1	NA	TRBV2	TGTGCCAGCAACAGGGGCAGGGGGGTAGTAGGTGAGCAGTTCTTC	CASNRGRGVVGEQFF
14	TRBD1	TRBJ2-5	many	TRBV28	TGTGCCAGCAGACCACAGGGGCTACAAGAGACCCAGTACTTC	CASRPQGLQETQYF
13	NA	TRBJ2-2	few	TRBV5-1	TGCGCCAGCAGCTTGGAATGGGCCGGGGAGCTGTTTTTT	CASSLEWAGELFF
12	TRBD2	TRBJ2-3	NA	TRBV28	TGTGCCAGCAGCCCACTTAGCGGGCCGCGATTGTTT	CASSPLSGPRLF
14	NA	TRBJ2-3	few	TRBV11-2	TGTGCCAGCAGCTTAGATATCACCCCCTCTGCGCAGTATTTT	CASSLDITPSAQYF
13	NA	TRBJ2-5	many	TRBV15	TGTGCCACCAGCAGAGATCTGGGGGAGACCCAGTACTTC	CATSRDLGETQYF
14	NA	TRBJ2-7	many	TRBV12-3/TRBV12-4	TGTGCCAGCAGGTGGGACTTAGGCGCGTACGAGCAGTACTTC	CASRWDLGAYEQYF
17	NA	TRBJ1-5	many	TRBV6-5	TGTGCCAGCAGTTACTTTGCAGGACTGTATAGCAATCAGCCCCAGCATTTT	CASSYFAGLYSNQPQHF
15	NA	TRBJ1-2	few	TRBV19	TGTGCCAGTAGTAGTGATTCGCGAGGGATCTATGGCTACACCTTC	CASSSDSRGIYGYTF
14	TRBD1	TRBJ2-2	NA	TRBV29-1	TGCAGCGTTGAGGTACAGGGGAACACCGGGGAGCCGTTTTTT	CSVEVQGNTGEPFF
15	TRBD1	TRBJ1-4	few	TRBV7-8	TGTGCCAGCAGCCGACAGGGGATAGCTAATGAAAAACTGTTTTTT	CASSRQGIANEKLFF
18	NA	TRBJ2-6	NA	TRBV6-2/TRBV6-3	TGTGCCAGCAGTCACAGTTTCAGGGTCCCCTCTGGGGCCAACGTCCTGACTTTC	CASSHSFRVPSGANVLTF
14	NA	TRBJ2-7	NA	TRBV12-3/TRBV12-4	TGTGCCAGCAGTTACCACAGGGGGGGGTACGAGCAGTACTTC	CASSYHRGGYEQYF
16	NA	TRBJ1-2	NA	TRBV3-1	TGTGCCAGCAGCCATCTTGCGGGTGGGAGCCCATATGGCCACACCTTC	CASSHLAGGSPYGHTF
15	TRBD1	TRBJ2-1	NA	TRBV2	TGTGCCAGTACCAGACAGGGAGTCGAACACAATGAGCAGTTCTTC	CASTRQGVEHNEQFF
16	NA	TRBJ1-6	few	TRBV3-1	TGTGCCAGCAGCGATACAGGGTTTCGGCGGAATTCACCCCTCCACTTT	CASSDTGFRRNSPLHF
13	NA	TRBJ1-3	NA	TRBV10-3	TGTGCCATCATGCCAAACTCTGGAAACACCATATATTTT	CAIMPNSGNTIYF
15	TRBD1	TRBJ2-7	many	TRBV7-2	TGTGCCAGCAGCTCCAGACAGGGGGTTTCCTACGAGCAGTACTTC	CASSSRQGVSYEQYF
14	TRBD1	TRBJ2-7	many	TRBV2	TGTGCCAGCAGGGCCAGGGGGCTCCCCTACGAGCAGTACTTC	CASRARGLPYEQYF
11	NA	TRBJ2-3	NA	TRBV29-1	TGCAGCGTTGTGGGCACAGATACGCAGTATTTT	CSVVGTDTQYF
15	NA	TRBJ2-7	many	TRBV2	TGTGCCAGCAGTGCACAGACAGAGTTTCCCTACGAGCAGTACTTC	CASSAQTEFPYEQYF